This passage covers 13 T cell receptor beta chains from one sample sequenced in a study of blood T cell repertoires in COVID-19. Generated by immunoSEQ multiplex PCR, the TCRdb table keeps only in-frame clones and is missing some. There are around 300,000 clones in the sample; around 86% occur only once, and approximately 2% lies in the top ten. Specimen: peripheral blood. These receptors were collected from a man aged 50 or older with acute or convalescent COVID-19.

V and J are TRBV12-5 and TRBJ2-2; 10 bases are shared with TRBD1. The CDR3 is 14 amino acids. From germline, CDR1 is LGHNT and CDR2 FRNRAP. The V segment lost 8 bases and the J segment 3 bases; nucleotides outside the gene matches: 3. The CDR3 sequence: CASRGTGDTGELFF. The CDR3 DNA reads TGTGCTAGTCGAGGGACAGGGGACACCGGGGAGCTGTTTTTT.

This clone showed up just once. This chain uses TRBV4-2 with TRBJ2-5; 8 bases are shared with TRBD1. Germline lookup yields CDR1 LGHNA and CDR2 YNFKEQ. V lost 7 bases, J lost 3 bases, and 4 bases stayed unmatched. This CDR3 is 13 amino acids long. The CDR3 bases are TGTGCCAGCACCCCGACAGGGGAAGAGACCCAGTACTTC. It encodes CASTPTGEETQYF.

The chain recombines TRBV11-2 with TRBJ1-3; D is perhaps TRBD1 (5 bases). The V and J ends lost 4 bases and 4 bases respectively, with 11 bases between them. In germline, CDR1 is SGHAT, CDR2 FQNNGV. The CDR3 sequence is 14 residues long. The DNA for the CDR3 is TGTGCCAGCAGCTCGGGGGGTTACGGAAACACCATATATTTT. This translates into CASSSGGYGNTIYF.

V and J are TRBV27 and TRBJ1-6; D possibly corresponds to TRBD1 (5 bases). Germline V gene sequence: CDR1 MNHEY, CDR2 SMNVEV (reference sequence). Deletions cut 5 bases from V and 8 bases from J, with 16 bases between. This CDR3 contains 15 residues. The CDR3 is CASSLGPGGDSPLHF. In nucleotides, the CDR3 is TGTGCCAGCAGTCTTGGGCCCGGAGGGGATTCACCCCTCCACTTT.

This chain joins TRBV5-1 and TRBJ2-5; 9 bases align to TRBD1. V was clipped by 5 bases and J by 5 bases; unmatched bases: 10. CDR1 and CDR2 from the germline V gene are SGHRS and YFSETQ. The CDR3 contains 15 residues. The CDR3 nucleotides are TGCGCCAGCAGTCGTGGACAGGGGACCCTGGAGACCCAGTACTTC. Protein: CASSRGQGTLETQYF.

The rearrangement uses TRBV6-5 and TRBJ1-6; D is unclear. Germline-derived CDR1 and CDR2 are MNHEY and SVGAGI. The CDR3 loop spans 15 amino acids. The V end lost 4 bases, the J end lost 1 base, and 8 bases lay between the germline ends. CDR3 in DNA: TGTGCCAGCAGTTCTACAGAGTCCTATAATTCACCCCTCCACTTT. It specifies CASSSTESYNSPLHF.

This rearrangement joins TRBV18 to TRBJ1-6; D not resolved. Germline CDR1 KGHSH, CDR2 LQKENI. With 4 bases removed from V and 6 bases from J, the gap between germline ends came to 16 bases. The CDR3 length is 16 residues. CDR3 protein: CASSRDPRNGNSPLHF. The CDR3 DNA sequence: TGTGCCAGCTCACGTGACCCCAGGAACGGTAATTCACCCCTCCACTTT.

The table lists this clone with a count of one. V and J are TRBV5-1 and TRBJ2-1; TRBD1 matches 7 bases. Germline V lookup: CDR1 SGHRS, CDR2 YFSETQ. V lost 7 bases and J lost 6; bases outside the gene matches: 10. CDR3 length equals 14 residues. The CDR3 here is CASGRQGGSNEQFF. The CDR3 DNA is TGCGCCAGCGGGAGACAGGGTGGGTCCAATGAGCAGTTCTTC. Full variable domain (rest looked up from reference TRBV5-1 and TRBJ2-1): KAGVTQTPRYLIKTRGQQVTLSCSPISGHRSVSWYQQTPGQGLQFLFEYFSETQRNKGNFPGRFSGRQFSNSRSEMNVSTLELGDSALYLCASGRQGGSNEQFFGPGTRLTVL.

The chain links TRBV30 to TRBJ2-7; 8 bases line up with TRBD2. The germline CDR1 and CDR2 sequences are GTSNPN and SVGIG (reference sequence). This CDR3 contains 16 residues. The junction had 14 bases not matched to a gene; V was cut back by 3 bases and J by 4 bases. Here the CDR3 DNA reads TGTGCCTGGAGACCCAAAGGGGTAGCGGGGCAGTACGAGCAGTACTTC. Protein product: CAWRPKGVAGQYEQYF.

This chain uses TRBV7-2 with TRBJ2-7; D is possibly TRBD1 (6 bases). The ends were cut back, 7 bases at V and 3 bases at J, with 16 bases in the middle. This CDR3 region has 14 residues. Per the germline V gene, CDR1 is SGHTA and CDR2 is FQGNSA. The DNA for the CDR3 is TGTGCCAGCAACCTCCCCGGGACAAGCTACGAGCAGTACTTC. Translating gives CASNLPGTSYEQYF. The full variable domain, with the rest looked up from reference TRBV7-2 and TRBJ2-7, is GAGVSQSPSNKVTEKGKDVELRCDPISGHTALYWYRQSLGQGLEFLIYFQGNSAPDKSGLPSDRFSAERTGGSVSTLTIQRTQQEDSAVYLCASNLPGTSYEQYFGPGTRLTVT.

The chain couples TRBV5-1 to TRBJ2-7; D gene uncertain. Trimming took off 0 bases at V and 4 bases at J, with 5 bases between the two ends. The CDR3 is 12 residues long. Germline loops: CDR1 SGHRS, CDR2 YFSETQ. The CDR3 spells CASSLGDYEQYF. CDR3 nucleotides: TGCGCCAGCAGCTTGGGAGATTACGAGCAGTACTTC.

The chain uses TRBV3-1 (or the pseudogene TRBV3-2) and TRBJ2-5; 7 bases are a match to TRBD1. CDR1 is LGHDT and CDR2 is YNNKEL in the germline V gene (reference sequence). The CDR3 is made up of 13 amino acids. The V and J ends lost 6 bases and 5 bases, in that order; junction bases with no gene match: 6. The CDR3 DNA reads TGTGCCAGCAGGAGACAGGGAGAGGAGACCCAGTACTTC. Its translation: CASRRQGEETQYF.

V usage is TRBV5-5 and J usage is TRBJ1-2; 8 positions agree with TRBD1. The germline CDR1 and CDR2 sequences are SGHKS and YYEKEE (reference sequence). Germline trimming cut 4 bases from V and 4 bases from J; bases unmatched to any gene: 3. This CDR3 has 13 amino acids. This chain's CDR3 is CASSPGTGYGYTF. The DNA for the CDR3 is TGTGCCAGCAGCCCGGGGACAGGCTATGGCTACACCTTC.